These 14 T cell receptor beta chains originate from one sample sequenced in a study of breast tumors, draining lymph nodes, adjacent tissues (dated by TCRdb to between 2015 and 2016). Library method: multiplex PCR. Sequencing was carried out with an Illumina HiSeq 2000. The public reads were reanalyzed by TCRdb: fastp trimming at Q25, MiXCR alignment, in-frame beta chains only. Entries that share a CDR3 protein sequence are merged under the most common genes and DNA. This sample has 30,000 to 40,000 distinct CDR3 sequences in its table, and 35% to 40% of those were observed once. The ten largest clones capture 9.5% to 13% of the sample. Sequencing was performed on breast tumor tissue. All receptors come from a female donor with breast cancer. Some clones in this sample may be carry-over from other donors' samples.

This clonotype was detected many times. The J gene is TRBJ2-1, the V gene TRBV11-2; no definite D call. Germline V gene sequence: CDR1 SGHAT, CDR2 FQNNGV. The CDR3 is 13 residues long. V gave up 1 base and J gave up 4 bases, with 5 bases separating them. The CDR3 loop reads CASSLGAYNEQFF. The CDR3 nucleotides are TGTGCCAGCAGCTTAGGAGCTTACAATGAGCAGTTCTTC.

This clonotype has just a few counts. CDR3: CASSSKAGGSYEQYF. The CDR3 bases are TGTGCCAGCAGCTCAAAAGCGGGAGGGTCCTACGAGCAGTACTTC. The V and J genes are TRBV5-4 and TRBJ2-7; the match to TRBD2 covers 10 bases. CDR3 length: 15 residues. Germline assignment: CDR1 SGHNT and CDR2 YYREEE (reference sequence). V lost 3 bases, J lost 1 base, and 4 bases stayed unmatched.

The V call is TRBV30, the J call TRBJ2-2, with 10 bases lining up with TRBD2. The junction had 5 bases not matched to a gene; V was cut back by 0 bases and J by 7 bases. The CDR3 is made up of 15 amino acids. Per germline, CDR1 GTSNPN and CDR2 SVGIG (reference sequence). CDR3 DNA: TGTGCCTGGAGTGTCAGCGGGAGGGCCATCGGGGAGCTGTTTTTT. Amino acid sequence: CAWSVSGRAIGELFF.

This clonotype was seen at least ten times. The chain couples TRBV6-2 or TRBV6-3 to TRBJ1-5, with a possible D match to TRBD1 (5 bases). CDR3 size: 16 residues. Germline loops: CDR1 MNHEY, CDR2 SVGEGT. V was pared by 2 bases and J by 0 bases, with 11 bases between. The CDR3 reads CASSYLGGFSNQPQHF. CDR3 bases: TGTGCCAGCAGTTACCTGGGGGGGTTTAGCAATCAGCCCCAGCATTTT.

The chain combines TRBV5-1 with TRBJ2-6; 8 nucleotides line up with TRBD1. The V gene end was trimmed by 0 bases and the J gene end by 0 bases; junction bases not matched to a gene: 8. CDR1 and CDR2 from the germline V gene are SGHRS and YFSETQ. This CDR3 is 19 amino acids long. The CDR3: CASSLGIGQGYSGANVLTF. As DNA, the CDR3 is TGCGCCAGCAGCTTGGGAATTGGACAGGGTTACTCTGGGGCCAACGTCCTGACTTTC. The full variable domain, rest sourced from reference TRBV5-1 and TRBJ2-6, is KAGVTQTPRYLIKTRGQQVTLSCSPISGHRSVSWYQQTPGQGLQFLFEYFSETQRNKGNFPGRFSGRQFSNSRSEMNVSTLELGDSALYLCASSLGIGQGYSGANVLTFGAGSRLTVL.

The chain links TRBV20-1 to TRBJ2-5; D gene uncertain. The CDR3 is 11 amino acids. The V and J ends lost 6 bases and 5 bases respectively, with 10 bases between them. The germline V gene encodes CDR1 DFQATT and CDR2 SNEGSKA (reference sequence). As DNA, the CDR3 is TGCAGTGCCCTGTTGGGGGAGACCCAGTACTTC. Its protein is CSALLGETQYF.

This clonotype was counted once. It may be a read error: a sequence one base away is much more abundant. V usage is TRBV4-3 and J usage is TRBJ1-5, with D uncertain. V lost 3 bases to trimming and J lost 7 bases, with 10 bases between them. Germline CDR1 is LGHNA and CDR2 is YSLEER. The CDR3 length is 13 residues. Written as DNA, the CDR3 is TGCGCCAGCAGCCACGATCTTGGGCAGCCCCAGCATTTT. This sequence encodes CASSHDLGQPQHF.

Details on this clonotype: Given a much more abundant clone one base away, this may be a read error. V and J are TRBV11-2 and TRBJ2-7; D is possibly TRBD1 or TRBD2 (5 bases each). CDR1 and CDR2 from the germline V gene are SGHAT and FQNNGV. The CDR3 has 13 residues. CDR3 sequence reads: CASSLDRGYEQCF. In DNA form, the CDR3 reads TGTGCCAGCAGCTTAGATCGGGGCTACGAGCAGTGCTTC.

In this sample, this clonotype turned up many times. The V and J genes are TRBV7-3 and TRBJ1-2, with a tentative D call TRBD1 (5 bases). The CDR3 is made up of 12 amino acids. V was trimmed by 5 bases and J by 4 bases, leaving 8 bases between them. Germline V lookup: CDR1 SGHTA, CDR2 FQGTGA. The CDR3 reads CASSRDGYGYTF. Here the CDR3 DNA reads TGTGCCAGCAGCCGGGACGGCTATGGCTACACCTTC.

This clonotype showed up many times. This chain connects TRBV12-3 or TRBV12-4 to TRBJ2-7; TRBD1 matches at 9 bases. The CDR3 runs to 18 residues. V trimming: 6 bases; J trimming: 0 bases; junction bases outside the gene matches: 15. The CDR3 sequence: CASSQPNPGTGPSYEQYF. CDR3 coding DNA: TGTGCCAGCAGCCAACCAAATCCCGGGACAGGGCCCTCCTACGAGCAGTACTTC.

This clonotype was seen repeatedly, ten times or more. The chain has TRBV20-1 and TRBJ2-3, with 11 bases lining up with TRBD2. The V and J ends lost 0 bases and 3 bases, in that order; junction bases with no gene match: 11. From germline, CDR1 is DFQATT and CDR2 SNEGSKA (reference sequence). This CDR3 spans 18 amino acids. This CDR3 is CSARDLTGSSGRTDTQYF. Written as DNA, the CDR3 is TGCAGTGCTAGAGATCTCACAGGGTCTAGCGGGAGGACAGATACGCAGTATTTT.

This clonotype was seen a handful of times. This chain connects TRBV18 to TRBJ2-2; D gene unclear. The CDR3 runs 13 residues. Germline CDR1 KGHSH, CDR2 LQKENI. Trimming left V 3 bases short and J 0 bases short, with 2 bases between. The CDR3 loop reads CASSPSNTGELFF. As DNA, the CDR3 is TGTGCCAGCTCACCCTCGAACACCGGGGAGCTGTTTTTT.

This clonotype was observed at least ten times. V and J are TRBV19 and TRBJ1-5; D is possibly TRBD1 (5 bases). V was clipped by 6 bases and J by 1 base, with 22 bases between them. The CDR3 runs 18 residues. Germline V gives CDR1 LNHDA, CDR2 SQIVND (reference sequence). The CDR3 protein is CASSPTVSRPGSNQPQHF. The CDR3 coding sequence is TGTGCCAGTAGCCCGACAGTTTCGCGACCGGGGAGCAATCAGCCCCAGCATTTT.

This clonotype was observed many times. CDR3 DNA sequence: TGTGCCACCGGCCGGGAGACCCAGTACTTC. The encoded protein is CATGRETQYF. This chain uses TRBV10-3 with TRBJ2-5; D remains ambiguous. There are 10 residues in the CDR3. The germline V gene encodes CDR1 ENHRY and CDR2 SYGVKD. V dropped 10 bases and J dropped 5 bases, with 8 bases sitting between them.